This T cell receptor (beta chain) was identified during a study of cytotoxic CD8 clonotypes in ibrutinib-treated CLL. Study conclusions and caveats: Researchers report that baseline clonality outpaced age-matched healthy donors and tracked circulating CD8+ T-cell counts. Contraction or stability on treatment was seen for public clonotypes, which were uncommon.

Regarding this clone: Its antigen is currently unknown.

Clones were read by immunoSEQ multiplex PCR, and TCRdb kept only the in-frame ones, dropping some. Of nearly 300,000 clones in the sample, roughly four fifths were seen once. CDR1 is SGHRS, CDR2 YFSETQ, per germline. V lost 4 bases and J lost 6; bases outside the gene matches: 6. The CDR3 totals 13 residues. This receptor was identified in a human donor with chronic lymphocytic leukemia. The sequencing here drew on PBMCs, taken at disease progression, from a patient treated with ibrutinib. This sequence joins TRBV5-1 and TRBJ2-7, with TRBD1 matching 8 bases. CDR3 sequence reads: CASSIGQGVEQYF. The CDR3 DNA follows: TGCGCCAGCAGCATCGGACAGGGCGTCGAGCAGTACTTC.